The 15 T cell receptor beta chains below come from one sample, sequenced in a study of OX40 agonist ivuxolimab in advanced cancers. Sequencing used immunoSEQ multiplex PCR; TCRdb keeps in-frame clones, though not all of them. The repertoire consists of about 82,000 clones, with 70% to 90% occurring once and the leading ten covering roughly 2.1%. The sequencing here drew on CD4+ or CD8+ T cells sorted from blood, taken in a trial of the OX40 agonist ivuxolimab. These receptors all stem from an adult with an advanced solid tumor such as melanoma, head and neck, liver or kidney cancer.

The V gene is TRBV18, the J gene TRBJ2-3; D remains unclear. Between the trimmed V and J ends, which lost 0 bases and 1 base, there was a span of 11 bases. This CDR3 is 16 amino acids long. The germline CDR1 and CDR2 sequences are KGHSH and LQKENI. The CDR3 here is CASSPPGNHRTDTQYF. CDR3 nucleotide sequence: TGTGCCAGCTCACCACCAGGGAACCATCGCACAGATACGCAGTATTTT.

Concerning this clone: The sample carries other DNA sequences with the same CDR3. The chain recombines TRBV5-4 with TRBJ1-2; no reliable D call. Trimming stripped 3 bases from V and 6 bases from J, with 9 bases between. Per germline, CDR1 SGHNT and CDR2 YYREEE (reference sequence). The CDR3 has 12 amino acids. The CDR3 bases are TGTGCCAGCAGCTCCCCCAGTAATGGCTACACCTTC. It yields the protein CASSSPSNGYTF.

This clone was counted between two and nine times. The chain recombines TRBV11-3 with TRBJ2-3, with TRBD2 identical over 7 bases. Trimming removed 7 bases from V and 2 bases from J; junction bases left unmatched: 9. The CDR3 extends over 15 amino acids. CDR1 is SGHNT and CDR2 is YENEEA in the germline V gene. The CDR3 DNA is TGTGCCAGCACTTACGGGCTAGCGGACACAGATACGCAGTATTTT. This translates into CASTYGLADTDTQYF.

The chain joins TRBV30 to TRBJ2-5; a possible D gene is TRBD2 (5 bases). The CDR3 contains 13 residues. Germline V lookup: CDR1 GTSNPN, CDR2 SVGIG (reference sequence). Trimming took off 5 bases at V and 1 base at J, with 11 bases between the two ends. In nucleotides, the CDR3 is TGTGCCTGGGCCCGCGGGCGCCAAGAGACCCAGTACTTC. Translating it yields CAWARGRQETQYF.

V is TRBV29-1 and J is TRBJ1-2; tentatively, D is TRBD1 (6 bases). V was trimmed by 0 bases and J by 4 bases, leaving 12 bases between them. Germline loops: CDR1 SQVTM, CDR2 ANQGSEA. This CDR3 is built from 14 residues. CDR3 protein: CSVEDRGAAYGYTF. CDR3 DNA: TGCAGCGTTGAAGATCGGGGGGCGGCCTATGGCTACACCTTC.

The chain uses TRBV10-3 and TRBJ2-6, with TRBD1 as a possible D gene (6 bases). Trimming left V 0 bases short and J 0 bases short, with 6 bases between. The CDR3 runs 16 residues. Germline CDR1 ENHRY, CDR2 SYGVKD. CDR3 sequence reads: CAISESGASGANVLTF. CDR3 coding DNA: TGTGCCATCAGTGAGTCGGGGGCCTCTGGGGCCAACGTCCTGACTTTC.

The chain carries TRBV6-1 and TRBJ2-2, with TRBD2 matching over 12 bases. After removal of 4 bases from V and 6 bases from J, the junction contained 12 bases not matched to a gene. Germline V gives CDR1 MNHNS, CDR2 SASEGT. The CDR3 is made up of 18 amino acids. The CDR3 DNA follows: TGTGCCAGCAGTGGAAGCGGGGGACTAGCGGGTAAAGCCGGGGAGCTGTTTTTT. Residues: CASSGSGGLAGKAGELFF.

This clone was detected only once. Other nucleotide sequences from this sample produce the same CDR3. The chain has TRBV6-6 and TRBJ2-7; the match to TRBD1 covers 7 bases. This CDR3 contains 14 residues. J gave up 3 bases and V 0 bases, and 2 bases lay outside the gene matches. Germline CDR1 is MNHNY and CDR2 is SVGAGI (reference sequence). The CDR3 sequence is CASSYSRDSYEQYF. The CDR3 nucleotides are TGTGCCAGCAGTTACTCAAGGGACAGCTACGAGCAGTACTTC.

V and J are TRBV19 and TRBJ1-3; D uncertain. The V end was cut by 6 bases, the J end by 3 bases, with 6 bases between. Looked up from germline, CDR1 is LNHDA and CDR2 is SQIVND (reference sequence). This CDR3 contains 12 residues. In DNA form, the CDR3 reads TGTGCCAGTAGCACCAATGGAAACACCATATATTTT. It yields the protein CASSTNGNTIYF.

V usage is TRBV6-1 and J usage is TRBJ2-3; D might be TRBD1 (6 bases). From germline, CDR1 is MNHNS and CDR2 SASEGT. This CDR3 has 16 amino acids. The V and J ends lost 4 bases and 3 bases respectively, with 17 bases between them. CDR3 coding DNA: TGTGCCAGCAGTGGGAGATCAGGGGTTGGGACAGATACGCAGTATTTT. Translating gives CASSGRSGVGTDTQYF.

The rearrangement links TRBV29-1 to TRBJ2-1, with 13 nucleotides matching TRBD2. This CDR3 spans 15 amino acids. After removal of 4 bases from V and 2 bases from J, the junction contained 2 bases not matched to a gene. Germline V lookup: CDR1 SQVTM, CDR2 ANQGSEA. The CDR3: CSVGGTSGAYNEQFF. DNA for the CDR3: TGCAGCGTTGGGGGGACTAGCGGGGCCTACAATGAGCAGTTCTTC.

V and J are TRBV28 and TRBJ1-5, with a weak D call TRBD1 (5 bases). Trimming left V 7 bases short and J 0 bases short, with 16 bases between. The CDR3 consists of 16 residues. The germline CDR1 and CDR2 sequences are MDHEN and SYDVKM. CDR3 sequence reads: CASMGGDVGSNQPQHF. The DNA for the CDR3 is TGTGCCAGCATGGGCGGGGACGTCGGTAGCAATCAGCCCCAGCATTTT.

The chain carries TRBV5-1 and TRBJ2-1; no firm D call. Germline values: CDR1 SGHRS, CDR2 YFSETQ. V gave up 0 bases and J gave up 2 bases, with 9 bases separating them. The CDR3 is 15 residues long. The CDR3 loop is CASSLASETYNEQFF. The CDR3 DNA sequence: TGCGCCAGCAGCTTGGCGAGCGAAACCTACAATGAGCAGTTCTTC. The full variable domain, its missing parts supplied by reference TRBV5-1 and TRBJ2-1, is KAGVTQTPRYLIKTRGQQVTLSCSPISGHRSVSWYQQTPGQGLQFLFEYFSETQRNKGNFPGRFSGRQFSNSRSEMNVSTLELGDSALYLCASSLASETYNEQFFGPGTRLTVL.

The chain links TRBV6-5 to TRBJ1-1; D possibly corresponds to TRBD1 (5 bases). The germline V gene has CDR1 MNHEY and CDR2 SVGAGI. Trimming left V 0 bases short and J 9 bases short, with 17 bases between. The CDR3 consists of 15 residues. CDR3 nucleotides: TGTGCCAGCAGTTACTCGAGTCCGATTGACAGAAAAGCTTTCTTT. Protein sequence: CASSYSSPIDRKAFF.

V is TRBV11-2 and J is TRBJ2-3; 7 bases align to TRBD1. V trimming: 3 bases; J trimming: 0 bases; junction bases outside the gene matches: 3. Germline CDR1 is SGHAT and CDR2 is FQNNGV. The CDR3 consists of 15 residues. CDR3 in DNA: TGTGCCAGCAGCTTCTGGGACAGTAGCACAGATACGCAGTATTTT. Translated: CASSFWDSSTDTQYF.